The 17 T cell receptor beta chains presented below share a single source sample, sequenced in a study of T cell responses to AZD1222 COVID-19 vaccine. TCRdb's copy holds only in-frame clones and misses some; the assay was immunoSEQ multiplex PCR. In the table there are 150,000 or so clones, 92% of which are singletons. The sample here was peripheral blood, taken on day 0 of AZD1222 vaccination. The receptors here all came from an adult in good health.

V is TRBV19 and J is TRBJ1-5; D remains ambiguous. CDR3 size: 15 residues. Between the trimmed V and J ends, which lost 4 bases and 4 bases, there was a span of 14 bases. Germline V gene sequence: CDR1 LNHDA, CDR2 SQIVND (reference sequence). CDR3 residues: CASSRLGLGNQPQHF. The CDR3 nucleotides read TGTGCCAGTAGTAGATTAGGTCTGGGGAATCAGCCCCAGCATTTT. The whole variable domain, remainder taken from reference TRBV19 and TRBJ1-5, is DGGITQSPKYLFRKEGQNVTLSCEQNLNHDAMYWYRQDPGQGLRLIYYSQIVNDFQKGDIAEGYSVSREKKESFPLTVTSAQKNPTAFYLCASSRLGLGNQPQHFGDGTRLSIL.

The chain employs TRBV5-4 and TRBJ1-6; D is unclear. Germline CDR1 SGHNT, CDR2 YYREEE (reference sequence). Trimming left V 0 bases short and J 1 base short, with 8 bases between. The CDR3 runs 16 residues. CDR3 DNA: TGTGCCAGCAGCTTGGAACGAGGGTCCTATAATTCACCCCTCCACTTT. Translating gives CASSLERGSYNSPLHF.

The genes are TRBV5-1 and TRBJ1-3; TRBD1 matches at 8 bases. Germline-derived CDR1 and CDR2 are SGHRS and YFSETQ. CDR3 length: 15 amino acids. V was pared by 3 bases and J by 3 bases, with 5 bases of the junction left unmatched. The CDR3 DNA sequence: TGCGCCAGCAGCTGGGACAGGACCGGTGGAAACACCATATATTTT. It encodes CASSWDRTGGNTIYF. The variable domain in full, completed from reference TRBV5-1 and TRBJ1-3, reads KAGVTQTPRYLIKTRGQQVTLSCSPISGHRSVSWYQQTPGQGLQFLFEYFSETQRNKGNFPGRFSGRQFSNSRSEMNVSTLELGDSALYLCASSWDRTGGNTIYFGEGSWLTVV.

The chain links TRBV6-1 to TRBJ1-1, with no clear D. Germline CDR1 is MNHNS and CDR2 is SASEGT. V was cut by 2 bases and J by 2 bases, with 9 bases left in between. CDR3 size: 14 residues. CDR3 loop: CASSERWQNTEAFF. CDR3 bases: TGTGCCAGCAGTGAAAGGTGGCAAAACACTGAAGCTTTCTTT.

The J gene is TRBJ2-4, the V gene TRBV4-1, with D uncertain. This CDR3 is built from 15 residues. V was clipped by 1 base and J by 8 bases, with 15 bases between them. Per the germline V gene, CDR1 is MGHRA and CDR2 is YSYEKL. The CDR3 sequence is CASSQVPTIWDIQYF. In nucleotides, the CDR3 is TGCGCCAGCAGCCAAGTACCGACCATTTGGGACATTCAGTACTTC.

This chain uses TRBV6-5 with TRBJ1-3; D might be TRBD1 (5 bases). V gave up 8 bases and J gave up 6 bases, with 11 bases separating them. CDR1 is MNHEY, CDR2 SVGAGI, per germline. The CDR3 spans 12 residues. The CDR3 DNA reads as TGTGCCAGCTCCGACAGAGAAAACACCATATATTTT. This encodes CASSDRENTIYF.

This clone occurred once. The rearrangement uses TRBV21-1 and TRBJ2-7; the D segment call TRBD1 is taken from the table without a DNA check. TRBV21-1 is described as a pseudogene. CDR3 length: 17 residues. Here the CDR3 reads CASSPPPRQGAPYEQYF. The CDR3 DNA is TGTGCCAGCAGCCCGCCACCTCGACAGGGGGCCCCCTACGAGCAGTACTTC.

The V call is TRBV27, the J call TRBJ2-1, with D maybe TRBD2 (7 bases). CDR1 is MNHEY, CDR2 SMNVEV, per germline (reference sequence). The V and J ends lost 3 bases and 7 bases respectively, with 16 bases between them. The CDR3 runs 15 residues. The DNA of the CDR3 is TGTGCCAGCAGTTTTGAGGGGGGGCCTAGAAATGAGCAGTTCTTC. Translating it yields CASSFEGGPRNEQFF.

The chain uses TRBV20-1 and TRBJ2-3, with D unclear. Germline-derived CDR1 and CDR2 are DFQATT and SNEGSKA (reference sequence). The ends were cut back, 3 bases at V and 0 bases at J, with 13 bases in the middle. The CDR3 is made up of 15 amino acids. The CDR3 reads CSASAREQSTDTQYF. The CDR3, as DNA: TGCAGTGCTAGTGCCCGCGAACAGAGCACAGATACGCAGTATTTT.

The rearrangement joins TRBV18 to TRBJ2-7; D is perhaps TRBD2 (5 bases). This CDR3 spans 12 amino acids. Germline CDR1 and CDR2: KGHSH and LQKENI. Trimming pared 1 base from V and 6 bases from J, leaving 7 bases between. CDR3 sequence (DNA): TGTGCCAGCTCACCACGACTACCCGAGCAGTACTTC. Protein sequence: CASSPRLPEQYF.

The chain carries TRBV6-2 or TRBV6-3 and TRBJ1-2; TRBD1 matches at 7 bases. The germline gives CDR1 MNHEY, CDR2 SVGEGT. The CDR3 extends over 14 amino acids. Germline trimming cut 6 bases from V and 4 bases from J; bases unmatched to any gene: 8. The chain's CDR3 is CASSQGDQRYGYTF. The CDR3 DNA follows: TGTGCCAGCAGCCAGGGGGATCAGCGCTATGGCTACACCTTC.

This rearrangement joins TRBV7-9 to TRBJ2-7; tentatively, D is TRBD1 (5 bases). Looked up from germline, CDR1 is SEHNR and CDR2 is FQNEAQ (reference sequence). This CDR3 region has 14 residues. The V end lost 5 bases, the J end lost 6 bases, and 17 bases lay between the germline ends. The CDR3 spells CASSLPLDRSEQYF. The CDR3 DNA is TGTGCCAGCAGCCTACCCCTCGACAGAAGCGAGCAGTACTTC.

The chain employs TRBV27 and TRBJ2-2; TRBD1 matches at 9 bases. The J segment lost 4 bases and the V segment lost 2 bases, leaving 5 bases of the junction unmatched. Germline CDR1 MNHEY, CDR2 SMNVEV (reference sequence). The length of the CDR3 is 16 residues. CDR3 in amino acids: CASSLTTGGSTGELFF. The CDR3 bases are TGTGCCAGCAGTTTAACGACAGGGGGATCCACCGGGGAGCTGTTTTTT.

This chain joins TRBV5-8 and TRBJ2-1, with 7 bases matching TRBD1. CDR3 size: 14 residues. Unmatched junction bases numbered 7, after V lost 1 base and J lost 9 bases. Per germline, CDR1 SGHTS and CDR2 YDEGEE. CDR3 residues: CASSLWTGLGEQFF. CDR3 in DNA: TGTGCCAGCAGCTTGTGGACAGGTTTGGGTGAGCAGTTCTTC. The full variable domain, in which reference TRBV5-8 and TRBJ2-1 provide the parts outside the CDR3, is EAGVTQSPTHLIKTRGQQATLRCSPISGHTSVYWYQQALGLGLQFLLWYDEGEERNRGNFPPRFSGRQFPNYSSELNVNALELEDSALYLCASSLWTGLGEQFFGPGTRLTVL.

The rearrangement links TRBV7-9 to TRBJ2-7, with D unclear. Germline assignment: CDR1 SEHNR and CDR2 FQNEAQ (reference sequence). CDR3 length: 15 amino acids. Trimming left V 1 base short and J 0 bases short, with 10 bases between. CDR3 sequence (DNA): TGTGCCAGCAGCTTAGGGGGTCCCCCCTCCTACGAGCAGTACTTC. Translating gives CASSLGGPPSYEQYF.

This chain uses TRBV6-5 with TRBJ2-1; D tentatively fits TRBD1 or TRBD2 (5 bases each). V lost 2 bases and J 7 bases, leaving 18 bases between the germline ends. This CDR3 comprises 16 residues. CDR1 is MNHEY, CDR2 SVGAGI, per germline. The chain's CDR3 is CASSYSVPGPNNEQFF. CDR3 DNA: TGTGCCAGCAGTTACAGCGTTCCGGGACCGAATAATGAGCAGTTCTTC.

This clone was seen a few times. This chain connects TRBV15 to TRBJ2-3; the D is unclear. V lost 1 base to trimming and J lost 1 base, with 12 bases between them. Looked up from germline, CDR1 is LNHNV and CDR2 is YYDKDF (reference sequence). The CDR3 loop spans 16 amino acids. This CDR3 reads CATSRVAGQGTDTQYF. The CDR3 DNA reads TGTGCCACCAGCAGAGTGGCAGGTCAAGGCACAGATACGCAGTATTTT.